A single sample gave rise to the 10 T cell receptor beta chains below, sequenced in a study of a mutant IDH1 vaccine in newly diagnosed glioma. The time point denotes: week 11, during vaccination. In every dose of vaccine, 300 ug of mutant IDH1 20-mer peptide was given alongside topical imiquimod. Assay: immunoSEQ multiplex PCR; the TCRdb copy retains only in-frame clones and omits some. The sample records roughly 130,000 clones, roughly 77% being singletons. No antigen has been assigned to these receptors. Here the sequenced sample was PBMCs, taken from a glioma patient whose treatment included an IDH1 peptide vaccine. The receptors originated from a man in his forties or fifties with glioma.

This clone has more than one count but fewer than ten. The sample contains more than one DNA sequence encoding this CDR3. The chain uses TRBV30 and TRBJ1-2; D perhaps matches TRBD1 (5 bases). Trimming stripped 4 bases from V and 4 bases from J, with 19 bases between. Germline V lookup: CDR1 GTSNPN, CDR2 SVGIG (reference sequence). The CDR3 is 15 amino acids. The CDR3 protein is CAWIPGGTWVYGYTF. The CDR3, as DNA: TGTGCCTGGATCCCCGGAGGGACCTGGGTCTATGGCTACACCTTC.

The chain has TRBV29-1 and TRBJ2-3; D is ambiguous. The CDR3 is made up of 13 amino acids. Trimming took off 4 bases at V and 0 bases at J, with 8 bases between the two ends. Germline-derived CDR1 and CDR2 are SQVTM and ANQGSEA. CDR3 sequence reads: CSVGKASTDTQYF. The DNA for the CDR3 is TGCAGCGTTGGAAAGGCTAGCACAGATACGCAGTATTTT.

The V and J genes are TRBV29-1 and TRBJ2-3; D is uncertain. V lost 8 bases, J lost 2 bases, and 14 bases lay in between. The CDR3 loop spans 13 amino acids. Germline CDR1 and CDR2: SQVTM and ANQGSEA. The CDR3 loop reads CSLASRFTDTQYF. CDR3 sequence (DNA): TGCAGCCTTGCTTCCCGATTCACAGATACGCAGTATTTT.

CDR3 protein: CASRQDSSYEQYF. Written as DNA, the CDR3 is TGTGCCAGCAGACAAGACAGCTCCTACGAGCAGTACTTC. V is TRBV27 and J is TRBJ2-7, with D possibly being TRBD1 (5 bases). V was shortened by 6 bases and J by 0 bases, with 9 bases between the two germline ends. The CDR3 runs to 13 residues. Germline lookup yields CDR1 MNHEY and CDR2 SMNVEV (reference sequence).

This clone was counted a few times. The chain recombines TRBV4-2 with TRBJ1-4, with 9 nucleotides matching TRBD1. Trimming cost V 4 bases and J 4 bases; bases outside gene matches: 4. Per germline, CDR1 LGHNA and CDR2 YNFKEQ. The CDR3 sequence is 15 residues long. This CDR3 reads CASSLTGGFNEKLFF. For the CDR3, the DNA is TGTGCCAGCAGCCTCACAGGGGGCTTTAATGAAAAACTGTTTTTT.

This chain joins TRBV19 and TRBJ1-2, with a weak D call TRBD1 (6 bases). The germline CDR1 and CDR2 sequences are LNHDA and SQIVND (reference sequence). CDR3 length equals 17 residues. Trimming took off 4 bases at V and 0 bases at J, with 18 bases between the two ends. CDR3 sequence: CASSTLDRTASNYGYTF. CDR3 DNA: TGTGCCAGTAGTACCCTCGACCGGACAGCCTCTAACTATGGCTACACCTTC.

This rearrangement joins TRBV6-5 to TRBJ2-6, with D perhaps TRBD1 or TRBD2 (5 bases each). The CDR3 extends over 13 amino acids. The V end was cut by 5 bases, the J end by 4 bases, with 6 bases between. Germline loops: CDR1 MNHEY, CDR2 SVGAGI. The CDR3 nucleotides are TGTGCCAGCAGTCGGGACGGGGCCAACGTCCTGACTTTC. It specifies CASSRDGANVLTF.

This chain links TRBV6-5 with TRBJ1-2; 7 bases match TRBD1. V lost 6 bases, J lost 4 bases, and 11 bases stayed unmatched. Germline assignment: CDR1 MNHEY and CDR2 SVGAGI. The CDR3 has 15 amino acids. The CDR3 coding sequence is TGTGCCAGCAGAGAATCGGGACAGCAATCCTATGGCTACACCTTC. Translating it yields CASRESGQQSYGYTF.

This clone has a single count. This chain uses TRBV6-5 with TRBJ1-2, with D tentatively TRBD1 (6 bases). The CDR3 loop spans 12 amino acids. V dropped 7 bases and J dropped 7 bases, with 13 bases sitting between them. Germline V gene lookup returns CDR1 MNHEY and CDR2 SVGAGI. In DNA, the CDR3 is TGTGCCAGCACCGGTGGGGGCCGTGGCTACACCTTC. This translates into CASTGGGRGYTF.

The rearrangement uses TRBV14 and TRBJ2-3; no definite D call. V was pared by 3 bases and J by 8 bases, with 12 bases between. Germline V CDR1 and CDR2: SGHDN, FVKESK. The CDR3 has 13 residues. The CDR3 DNA sequence: TGTGCCAGCAGCCATGCGGAAAGGGCTACGCAGTATTTT. Translation: CASSHAERATQYF.